The present TCR beta chain was sequenced within a study of blood T cell repertoires in COVID-19. As for the study in general: Sites across the United States, Italy and Spain contributed samples from acute and convalescent COVID-19. PBMCs, B-cell-depleted T cells, or T cells were the source of the cDNA or gDNA that made up the material.

The CDR3 covers 14 residues. V gave up 3 bases and J gave up 3 bases, with 11 bases separating them. Germline V gene sequence: CDR1 LGHDT, CDR2 YNNKEL (reference sequence). Enrollment of patients from Seattle took place during active infection, with longitudinal follow-up. Original processing methods: Cell counts per sample came from amplifying reference gene primers. This table comes from immunoSEQ multiplex PCR, and its TCRdb copy is limited to in-frame clones, with some not included. V and J calls and clone size are those listed in that table; D and trimming were worked out from the DNA. Here the sample spans 450,000 or so clones, roughly 89% being singletons.

Sequencing input: peripheral blood. The gene calls are TRBV3-1 (or the pseudogene TRBV3-2) and TRBJ1-2; D gene uncertain. This sequence originates from a man aged 18 to 30 with COVID-19, enrolled during active disease. CDR3 DNA: TGTGCCAGCAGCCAGTACGGGGAGGACTATGGCTACACCTTC. It specifies CASSQYGEDYGYTF.